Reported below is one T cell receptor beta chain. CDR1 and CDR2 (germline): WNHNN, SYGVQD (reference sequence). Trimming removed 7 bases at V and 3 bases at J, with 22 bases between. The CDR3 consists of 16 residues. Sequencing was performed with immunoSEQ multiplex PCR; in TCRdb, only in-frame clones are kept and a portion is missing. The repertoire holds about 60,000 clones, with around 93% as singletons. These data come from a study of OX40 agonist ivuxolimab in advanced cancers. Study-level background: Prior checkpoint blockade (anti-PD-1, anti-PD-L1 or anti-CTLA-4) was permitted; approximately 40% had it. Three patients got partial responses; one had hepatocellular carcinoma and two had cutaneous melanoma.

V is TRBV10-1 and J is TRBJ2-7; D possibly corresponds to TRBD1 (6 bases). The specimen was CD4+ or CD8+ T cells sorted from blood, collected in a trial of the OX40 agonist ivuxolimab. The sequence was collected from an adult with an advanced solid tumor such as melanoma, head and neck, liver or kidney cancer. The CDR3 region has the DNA TGCGCCAGCACCGACCCTGGTGGGGGCTCCTTCTACGAGCAGTACTTC. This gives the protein CASTDPGGGSFYEQYF.